Listed below are T cell receptor beta chains from one sample, sequenced in a study of technical replicates of blood from a handful of donors. Clones were read by immunoSEQ multiplex PCR, and TCRdb kept only the in-frame ones, dropping some. This sample carries approximately 79,000 clones, around 90% of them seen once, and the ten largest clones take 0.3% to 0.45%. The sequencing sample was made of T cells isolated from PBMCs. The origin of the receptors is a human donor in good health. Both conserved end residues are part of each CDR3. A D gene is named only where the DNA matches it firmly. Size is stated for part of the rows, as once, few or many counts, or as a class when the clone is expanded.

clone size: NA
J gene: TRBJ2-3
V gene: TRBV19
D gene: TRBD2
CDR3 DNA: TGTGCCAGTAGTCCGTCAAGGGAGGGAACAGATACGCAGTATTTT
CDR3 protein: CASSPSREGTDTQYF

clone size: NA
J gene: TRBJ2-5
V gene: TRBV7-9
D gene: NA
CDR3 DNA: TGTGCCAGCAGCTTTGATAAAGACAGTTACCAAGAGACCCAGTACTTC
CDR3 protein: CASSFDKDSYQETQYF

clone size: NA
J gene: TRBJ1-2
V gene: TRBV9
D gene: NA
CDR3 DNA: TGTGCCAGCAGCGTAAGCGGGAGTTCCCACTATGGCTACACCTTC
CDR3 protein: CASSVSGSSHYGYTF

clone size: NA
J gene: TRBJ1-1
V gene: TRBV4-1
D gene: TRBD1
CDR3 DNA: TGCGCCAGCAGCCACTACGACAGGGATACTGAAGCTTTCTTT
CDR3 protein: CASSHYDRDTEAFF

clone size: few
J gene: TRBJ1-1
V gene: TRBV10-1
D gene: NA
CDR3 DNA: TGCGCCAGCAGTGATAACAGAGAGAACACTGAAGCTTTCTTT
CDR3 protein: CASSDNRENTEAFF

clone size: NA
J gene: TRBJ2-2
V gene: TRBV9
D gene: NA
CDR3 DNA: TGTGCCAGCAGCGTAGGGGGGCCGGAGCTGTTTTTT
CDR3 protein: CASSVGGPELFF

clone size: NA
J gene: TRBJ2-7
V gene: TRBV27
D gene: NA
CDR3 DNA: TGTGCCAGCAGACAACTCCTCGCCAGGGAAAGGGCCCTCTACGAGCAGTACTTC
CDR3 protein: CASRQLLARERALYEQYF

clone size: NA
J gene: TRBJ1-4
V gene: TRBV5-1
D gene: NA
CDR3 DNA: TGCGCCAGCAGAGTTTCACAGCCTGAAAAACTGTTTTTT
CDR3 protein: CASRVSQPEKLFF

clone size: NA
J gene: TRBJ1-1
V gene: TRBV5-1
D gene: NA
CDR3 DNA: TGCGCCAGCAGCTTTCAGGGGCAATTCATGAACACTGAAGCTTTCTTT
CDR3 protein: CASSFQGQFMNTEAFF

clone size: NA
J gene: TRBJ2-7
V gene: TRBV9
D gene: NA
CDR3 DNA: TGTGCCAGCAGCGTAGGCCCAGGGATGTACGAGCAGTACTTC
CDR3 protein: CASSVGPGMYEQYF